This T cell receptor beta chain was sequenced during a study of blood T cell repertoires in COVID-19. Study-level background: COVID-19 samples collected from the United States, Italy and Spain covered acute and convalescent phases. Sample material is recorded as cDNA or gDNA derived from T cells, B-cell-depleted T cells, or PBMCs.

With 5 bases clipped from V and 4 bases from J, the junction kept 16 bases outside the gene matches. Germline CDR1 reads GTSNPN; CDR2 reads SVGIG (reference sequence). This CDR3 has 16 amino acids. Authors' methods: The assay estimated nucleated cells by amplifying reference gene primers. Here immunoSEQ multiplex PCR was the method, and the copy in TCRdb shows in-frame clones only, minus some. From that table come the V and J calls and clone size; the DNA was used to work out D and trimming. This table has under 300,000 clones, about 88% appearing once. The receptor was derived from a woman aged 40 to 50 who had recovered from COVID-19. Material: peripheral blood. This sequence joins TRBV30 and TRBJ1-1, with 7 bases fitting TRBD1. CDR3 nucleotides: TGTGCCTGGGGCGTACAGGGACAGCCCGGGTCCACTGAAGCTTTCTTT. Residues: CAWGVQGQPGSTEAFF.